The rows below give T cell receptor beta chains drawn from one sample of a study of post-analysis software for immune sequencing data. Via MiXCR, TCRdb re-called the PCR reads, giving one row per CDR3 protein. The sample shows hundreds of thousands of distinct CDR3 sequences, 55% to 60% of them seen only once. The sample comprised blood. These receptors were taken from a girl aged 2 to 9 with multiple sclerosis. Both conserved end residues are part of each CDR3. D genes are given only for firm matches. Clone sizes are given selectively: once, few, many, or a class where the clone is expanded.

>.|.|TRBJ2-7|TRBV6-1
TGTGCCAGCAGTTCTAAGAGGCACCCCGGTCGGGAGCAGTACTTC
CASSSKRHPGREQYF
>.|.|TRBJ2-7|TRBV6-6
TGTGCCAGCAGTCCCCGAAGTGGGTACGAGCAGTACTTC
CASSPRSGYEQYF
>.|.|TRBJ1-4|TRBV6-2/TRBV6-3
TGTGCCAGCAGCTTTACAGGCGGCGCAACTAATGAAAAACTGTTTTTT
CASSFTGGATNEKLFF
>.|.|TRBJ2-5|TRBV20-1
TGCAGTGCTCCCACTAGGGGCCAAGAGACCCAGTACTTC
CSAPTRGQETQYF
>.|.|TRBJ1-5|TRBV20-1
TGCAGTGCGAGGACTGCAGGAGACAATCAGCCCCAGCATTTT
CSARTAGDNQPQHF
>once|.|TRBJ2-3|TRBV4-3
TGCGCCAGCAGCCAAGACTCCGTCGCAGATACGCAGTATTTT
CASSQDSVADTQYF
>few|.|TRBJ2-1|TRBV29-1
TGCAGCGTCAGACGACAGGAAAGCTCCTACAATGAGCAGTTCTTC
CSVRRQESSYNEQFF
>.|.|TRBJ2-1|TRBV7-2
TGTGCCAGCAGCTCTTCCGGGACTCCCTACAATGAGCAGTTCTTC
CASSSSGTPYNEQFF
>few|.|TRBJ1-1|TRBV10-1
TGCGCCAGCAGCCCCTATACCGGGAACACTGAAGCTTTCTTT
CASSPYTGNTEAFF
>few|.|TRBJ1-2|TRBV20-1
TGCAGTGCTAAAATGACTGATAACTATGGCTACACCTTC
CSAKMTDNYGYTF